This T cell receptor (beta chain) was documented in a study of blood T cell repertoires in COVID-19. TCRdb keeps only in-frame clones here, not all; method: immunoSEQ multiplex PCR. The sample shows more than 75,000 clones, just over 85% of them seen only once. The receptor comes from a woman older than 75 with acute or convalescent COVID-19. Sample: peripheral blood.

In nucleotides, the CDR3 is TGCGCCAGCAGCCAAGATACCCTAGCGGGCCGCACAGATACGCAGTATTTT. This codes for CASSQDTLAGRTDTQYF. V gene TRBV4-3 combines with J gene TRBJ2-3; TRBD2 agrees at 8 bases. The CDR3 totals 17 residues. Germline CDR1 reads LGHNA; CDR2 reads YSLEER. V dropped 0 bases and J dropped 1; count of bases not matched to a gene: 6.